The next 23 T cell receptor beta chains were all read from a single sample in a study of blood T cell repertoires in COVID-19. The repertoire was sequenced with immunoSEQ multiplex PCR; TCRdb's copy has only in-frame clones and lacks some. The sample lists tens of thousands of clones, about 89% occurring once. The sequenced sample consisted of peripheral blood. These receptors all stem from a human donor in a cohort sampled during active COVID-19.

The gene calls are TRBV7-8 and TRBJ2-7; unclear D gene. V lost 5 bases to trimming and J lost 9 bases, with 14 bases between them. Looked up from germline, CDR1 is SGHVS and CDR2 is FQNEAQ. This CDR3 comprises 12 residues. The DNA of the CDR3 is TGTGCCAGCAGCGCTGTCCGCGGCGGGCAGTACTTC. Protein sequence: CASSAVRGGQYF. Drawing the rest from reference TRBV7-8 and TRBJ2-7, the complete variable domain is GAGVSQSPRYKVAKRGQDVALRCDPISGHVSLFWYQQALGQGPEFLTYFQNEAQLDKSGLPSDRFFAERPEGSVSTLKIQRTQQEDSAVYLCASSAVRGGQYFGPGTRLTVT.

The V call is TRBV5-1, the J call TRBJ2-2; 11 bases line up with TRBD1. J gave up 5 bases and V 6 bases, and 9 bases lay outside the gene matches. CDR1 and CDR2 (germline): SGHRS, YFSETQ. The CDR3 covers 16 residues. CDR3 sequence (DNA): TGCGCCAGCACCCGAACCGGGACAGGGGGAACCGGGGAGCTGTTTTTT. Residues: CASTRTGTGGTGELFF.

V usage is TRBV7-2 and J usage is TRBJ1-2, with 8 positions matching TRBD1. The germline gives CDR1 SGHTA, CDR2 FQGNSA. V gave up 7 bases and J gave up 2 bases; unmatched junction bases: 12. The CDR3 totals 16 residues. The CDR3: CASTPPRQGTNYGYTF. The DNA of the CDR3 is TGTGCCAGCACACCACCCAGACAGGGGACGAACTATGGCTACACCTTC.

J is TRBJ1-6 and V is TRBV11-2, with 11 bases matching TRBD1. From germline, CDR1 is SGHAT and CDR2 FQNNGV. CDR3 length equals 16 residues. The ends lost 5 bases at V and 10 bases at J; junction bases unmatched: 10. Written as DNA, the CDR3 is TGTGCCAGCAGCGTTATCGGACAGGGGGCTTTGTCACCCCTCCACTTT. Amino acid sequence: CASSVIGQGALSPLHF.

The V gene is TRBV7-9, the J gene TRBJ1-6; D may be TRBD1 (5 bases). V gave up 1 base and J gave up 10 bases, with 11 bases separating them. The CDR3 totals 14 residues. CDR1 and CDR2 from the germline V gene are SEHNR and FQNEAQ (reference sequence). CDR3 DNA: TGTGCCAGCAGCTTAGACTCAGGGCGCTCACCCCTCCACTTT. It is translated as CASSLDSGRSPLHF.

This rearrangement joins TRBV2 to TRBJ1-2; D is perhaps TRBD1 (5 bases). V dropped 2 bases and J dropped 8 bases, with 15 bases sitting between them. The CDR3 has 14 amino acids. The V gene's germline CDR1 is SNHLY and CDR2 FYNNEI. This CDR3 is CASSESQGFGGYTF. The CDR3 coding sequence is TGTGCCAGCAGTGAATCCCAGGGCTTTGGGGGCTACACCTTC. Filled out from reference TRBV2 and TRBJ1-2, the complete variable domain reads EPEVTQTPSHQVTQMGQEVILRCVPISNHLYFYWYRQILGQKVEFLVSFYNNEISEKSEIFDDQFSVERPDGSNFTLKIRSTKLEDSAMYFCASSESQGFGGYTFGSGTRLTVV.

The chain carries TRBV2 and TRBJ2-2; 13 bases align to TRBD2. The germline gives CDR1 SNHLY, CDR2 FYNNEI. The CDR3 loop spans 16 amino acids. Trimming cost V 5 bases and J 2 bases; bases outside gene matches: 2. The CDR3 is CASSRLAGGNTGELFF. The CDR3, as DNA: TGTGCCAGCAGTAGACTAGCGGGGGGAAACACCGGGGAGCTGTTTTTT.

The gene calls are TRBV5-5 and TRBJ2-5, with TRBD2 matching over 8 bases. V trimming: 4 bases; J trimming: 1 base; junction bases outside the gene matches: 6. This CDR3 is 15 amino acids long. Germline CDR1 is SGHKS and CDR2 is YYEKEE (reference sequence). CDR3 loop: CASSGPGLGQETQYF. CDR3 in DNA: TGTGCCAGCAGCGGACCGGGACTAGGCCAAGAGACCCAGTACTTC.

This clone was counted once. The chain recombines TRBV6-2 or TRBV6-3 with TRBJ2-3; possibly TRBD2 for D (7 bases). The CDR3 is made up of 15 amino acids. The germline V gene has CDR1 MNHEY and CDR2 SVGEGT. V was trimmed by 6 bases and J by 2 bases, leaving 15 bases between them. CDR3 nucleotides: TGTGCCAGCAGCTCAGGGGACTATGACACAGATACGCAGTATTTT. Translated, it gives CASSSGDYDTDTQYF.

The gene calls are TRBV2 and TRBJ1-5, with TRBD1 identical over 9 bases. The CDR3 is made up of 17 amino acids. Germline lookup yields CDR1 SNHLY and CDR2 FYNNEI. V dropped 7 bases and J dropped 0; count of bases not matched to a gene: 10. As DNA, the CDR3 is TGTGCCAGCACCAAAACAGGGGACAGGGTTAGCAATCAGCCCCAGCATTTT. This codes for CASTKTGDRVSNQPQHF.

This chain uses TRBV6-1 with TRBJ1-5; D may be TRBD1 (5 bases). Trimming stripped 2 bases from V and 3 bases from J, with 11 bases between. The CDR3 is 15 residues long. The germline CDR1 and CDR2 sequences are MNHNS and SASEGT. Here the CDR3 reads CASSEIGVNNQPQHF. The CDR3 nucleotides are TGTGCCAGCAGTGAAATAGGGGTCAACAATCAGCCCCAGCATTTT.

The chain has TRBV18 and TRBJ2-1; 7 bases are shared with TRBD2. Looked up from germline, CDR1 is KGHSH and CDR2 is LQKENI. This CDR3 comprises 15 residues. Trimming took 5 bases from V and 2 from J; bases not matched to a gene: 6. Written as DNA, the CDR3 is TGTGCCAGCTCAGGTGGGGGGGAGGCCTACAATGAGCAGTTCTTC. It yields the protein CASSGGGEAYNEQFF.

The chain employs TRBV30 and TRBJ2-7, with 8 bases aligning to TRBD2. CDR3 length equals 13 residues. Germline-derived CDR1 and CDR2 are GTSNPN and SVGIG (reference sequence). The trim removed 3 bases at V and 3 bases at J, leaving 4 bases unmatched. The CDR3 here is CAWSRGGNYEQYF. CDR3 bases: TGTGCCTGGAGCCGCGGGGGGAACTACGAGCAGTACTTC.

The chain links TRBV11-1 to TRBJ1-1; D gene uncertain. The CDR3 is 11 amino acids. The V end was cut by 2 bases, the J end by 8 bases, with 6 bases between. CDR1 and CDR2 from the germline V gene are SGHAT and FQDESV (reference sequence). CDR3 sequence (DNA): TGTGCCAGCAGCTTATCCGTCGAAGCTTTCTTT. Protein: CASSLSVEAFF.

J is TRBJ2-1 and V is TRBV6-4; 9 positions agree with TRBD1. The germline gives CDR1 MRHNA, CDR2 SNTAGT. After removal of 8 bases from V and 7 bases from J, the junction contained 9 bases not matched to a gene. The CDR3 contains 14 residues. CDR3 region: CASEPGQGKNEQFF. DNA of the CDR3: TGTGCCAGCGAACCGGGACAGGGTAAGAATGAGCAGTTCTTC.

The rearrangement joins TRBV3-1 (or the pseudogene TRBV3-2) to TRBJ2-2, with 16 bases identical to TRBD2. The CDR3 has 16 amino acids. Germline CDR1 reads LGHDT; CDR2 reads YNNKEL (reference sequence). V dropped 3 bases and J dropped 7; count of bases not matched to a gene: 2. This CDR3 is CASSQGLAGGHGELFF. The CDR3 nucleotides are TGTGCCAGCAGCCAGGGACTAGCGGGGGGGCACGGGGAGCTGTTTTTT.

The chain carries TRBV3-1 (or the pseudogene TRBV3-2) and TRBJ2-1; the D is unclear. The CDR3 runs 14 residues. Trimming shortened V by 1 base and J by 5 bases, and 9 bases separated the two germline ends. From germline, CDR1 is LGHDT and CDR2 YNNKEL (reference sequence). CDR3 coding DNA: TGTGCCAGCAGCCAAGTAACCAGAAACAATGAGCAGTTCTTC. It codes for CASSQVTRNNEQFF.

This chain connects TRBV19 to TRBJ1-1; TRBD1 might be the D (5 bases). Germline V gene data show CDR1 as LNHDA and CDR2 as SQIVND (reference sequence). Trimming took off 7 bases at V and 5 bases at J, with 23 bases between the two ends. This CDR3 spans 16 amino acids. CDR3 region: CASTPLGEGRMTEAFF. The CDR3 DNA follows: TGTGCCAGTACCCCCCTCGGGGAGGGGAGGATGACTGAAGCTTTCTTT.

This sequence joins TRBV28 and TRBJ2-7, with 7 bases matching TRBD1. The length of the CDR3 is 15 residues. Trimming at V came to 1 base and at J to 4 bases, leaving 7 bases not matched to a gene. CDR1 and CDR2 (germline): MDHEN, SYDVKM. The DNA for the CDR3 is TGTGCCAGCAGTTTATCCCTTAGGGGGCTTTACGAGCAGTACTTC. It translates to CASSLSLRGLYEQYF.

The chain joins TRBV6-4 to TRBJ2-3; D is unclear. V lost 2 bases and J 5 bases, leaving 11 bases between the germline ends. The CDR3 loop spans 14 amino acids. Germline CDR1 and CDR2: MRHNA and SNTAGT. CDR3 sequence reads: CASSDATTGDTQYF. In nucleotides, the CDR3 is TGTGCCAGCAGTGACGCAACGACGGGAGATACGCAGTATTTT.

This clone has more than one count but fewer than ten. CDR3: CASSEAHGGSSGNTIYF. In nucleotides, the CDR3 is TGTGCCAGCAGTGAAGCGCACGGCGGCTCCTCTGGAAACACCATATATTTT. The chain employs TRBV6-1 and TRBJ1-3; D gene ambiguous. The CDR3 spans 17 residues. Germline CDR1 is MNHNS and CDR2 is SASEGT. Trimming cost V 0 bases and J 0 bases, with 12 bases left between them.

V usage is TRBV24-1 and J usage is TRBJ2-1; 10 nucleotides match TRBD2. V shed 4 bases and J 7 bases; nucleotides not matched to a gene: 9. Germline lookup yields CDR1 KGHDR and CDR2 SFDVKD. This CDR3 is built from 16 residues. The CDR3 nucleotides read TGTGCCACCAGTGAAGCCCTAGCGGGGGATAGGAATGAGCAGTTCTTC. Protein product: CATSEALAGDRNEQFF.

The chain recombines TRBV7-6 with TRBJ2-7, with 12 bases matching TRBD2. J gave up 1 base and V 4 bases, and 2 bases lay outside the gene matches. This CDR3 is 15 amino acids long. Germline lookup yields CDR1 SGHVS and CDR2 FNYEAQ. CDR3 in amino acids: CASSSTSGGSYEQYF. Here the CDR3 DNA reads TGTGCCAGCAGCTCTACTAGCGGGGGGTCCTACGAGCAGTACTTC.